This record looks at one T cell receptor (beta chain) sequence and its context. Profiled with immunoSEQ multiplex PCR; TCRdb holds only in-frame clones, not every one. Of 1.5 million to 1.9 million clones in the sample, 95% to 99% are singletons; the top ten hold 0.45%. V was pared by 1 base and J by 4 bases, with 11 bases between. CDR1 and CDR2 from the germline V gene are SGHDN and FVKESK. CDR3 length: 15 residues. This sample stems from a study of shared clonotypes between healthy human individuals. On the study more broadly: Three men and two women, aged 18 to 49, were donors.

This receptor was obtained from a man aged 30 to 45 in good health. The sample consisted of naive CD4+ T cells sorted from blood. This sample's subset: CD45RA+ positively selected. The chain combines TRBV14 with TRBJ2-1, with a weak D call TRBD2 (6 bases). The CDR3 spells CASSQGGVWYNEQFF. CDR3 bases: TGTGCCAGCAGCCAAGGCGGGGTTTGGTACAATGAGCAGTTCTTC.